This note documents a single T cell receptor (beta chain) sequence. Its antigen is still unknown. After removal of 0 bases from V and 4 bases from J, the junction contained 11 bases not matched to a gene. Germline V gene sequence: CDR1 LNHNV, CDR2 YYDKDF (reference sequence). The CDR3 length is 18 residues. Clones were read by immunoSEQ multiplex PCR, and TCRdb kept only the in-frame ones, dropping some. Among 60,000 to 70,000 clones listed, about 90% were seen once. These data come from a study of OX40 agonist ivuxolimab in advanced cancers. About the study: Mean age approximately 66 years, range roughly 23 to 79; roughly 80% male.

Exclusion of a patient followed from autoimmune disease history or systemic immunosuppression. Blood specimens came from baseline, cycle 4 day 1, and cycle 7 day 1. Notes on the study in general: Expanded clones belonging to CD8+ T cells outnumbered, on average, those of CD4+.

The chain recombines TRBV15 with TRBJ2-1; 8 nucleotides agree with TRBD2. The clonotype comes from an adult with an advanced solid tumor such as melanoma, head and neck, liver or kidney cancer. The specimen comprised CD4+ or CD8+ T cells sorted from blood, sampled in a trial of the OX40 agonist ivuxolimab. In DNA, the CDR3 is TGTGCCACCAGCAGAGATCAAGGTAGCGGGGTAAATTACAATGAGCAGTTCTTC. Encoded protein: CATSRDQGSGVNYNEQFF.